This T cell receptor (beta chain) was obtained from a study of shared clonotypes between healthy human individuals. The protocol was immunoSEQ multiplex PCR, while the TCRdb copy is restricted to in-frame clones and leaves out a portion. Among 150,000 to 200,000 clones listed, around 63% were seen once. Germline CDR1 and CDR2: ENHRY and SYGVKD. The CDR3 length is 15 residues. V gave up 3 bases and J gave up 0 bases, with 10 bases separating them. The genes are TRBV10-3 and TRBJ2-3, with D perhaps matching TRBD2 (6 bases). The sequence was collected from a young man in good health. Sequenced input: memory CD4+ T cells sorted from blood. The subset was: CD45RA-negative fraction. Here the CDR3 reads CAISDTSLSTDTQYF. CDR3 in DNA: TGTGCCATCAGTGATACTAGCCTGAGCACAGATACGCAGTATTTT.